This T cell receptor beta chain was recovered during a study of low-dose radiotherapy and immunotherapy resistance in tumors. There are many counts of this clonotype. TRAV- and TRBV-specific primers primed first-strand cDNA, covering alpha and beta chains. Using a constant-region primer together with a V-primer adapter, TCRs were subjected to around 20 PCR cycles of amplification. TCRdb re-derived calls from the reads in MiXCR, one entry per CDR3 protein. This table holds around 83,000 distinct CDR3 sequences, approximately 20% found once. As to time point: before trial treatment. CDR1 and CDR2 (germline): MNHNY, SVGAGI (reference sequence). The CDR3 length is 12 residues. V was cut by 6 bases and J by 1 base, with 7 bases left in between.

This receptor was taken from a male donor with prostate cancer. This chain connects TRBV6-6 to TRBJ2-7; no reliable D call. Material: PBMCs, obtained before treatment. The CDR3 spells CASSSVSYEQYF. CDR3 DNA sequence: TGTGCCAGCAGCTCCGTATCCTACGAGCAGTACTTC.